This T cell receptor (beta chain) is drawn from a study of blood T cell repertoires in COVID-19. Study-wide context: PBMCs, B-cell-depleted T cells, or T cells were the source of the cDNA or gDNA that made up the material.

Trimming left V 6 bases short and J 8 bases short, with 7 bases between. The CDR3 spans 11 residues. Germline V gives CDR1 MNHEY, CDR2 SVGAGI. Sequenced by immunoSEQ multiplex PCR; TCRdb stores in-frame clones only, minus some. The sample yields 200,000 to 250,000 clones, about 85% seen once. The chain employs TRBV6-5 and TRBJ2-2, with unresolved D. The material sequenced was peripheral blood. The sequence was collected from a man aged 40-50 years with acute or convalescent COVID-19. CDR3 region: CASSRPGELFF. For the CDR3, the DNA is TGTGCCAGCAGCAGGCCAGGGGAGCTGTTTTTT.